This T cell receptor (beta chain) stems from a study of T cells in Graves' hyperthyroidism and ophthalmopathy. Hyperthyroidism was newly diagnosed in patients aged 18 to 65 (duration under 2 months). Not enrolled were patients with uncontrolled infection, other autoimmune disease, pregnancy or lactation. Diagnosis rested on symptoms, serum thyroxine and TRAb, thyroid ultrasound, and orbital computed tomography. This clonotype was counted a few times. Its antigen is still unknown. Findings and limits, study-wide: Most expanded thyroid clonotypes above 0.001 also appeared in blood.

It was RNA transcripts that yielded the amplified TCR beta CDR3 regions. HTBI primers were the set used in a first-round RT-PCR of the TCR CDR3. TCRdb used MiXCR to reprocess the multiplex PCR reads, holding one entry per CDR3 protein. Of about 400,000 distinct CDR3 sequences listed, around 14% were seen once; the top ten hold over 25%. Germline V gene lookup returns CDR1 DFQATT and CDR2 SNEGSKA (reference sequence). There are 16 residues in the CDR3. V dropped 0 bases and J dropped 4; count of bases not matched to a gene: 7. The genes are TRBV20-1 and TRBJ2-7; 12 positions match TRBD2. This TCR was recovered from a young woman with Graves' hyperthyroidism. Sequenced material: blood. Here the CDR3 reads CSARDPRTSGMYEQYF. As DNA, the CDR3 is TGCAGTGCTAGAGATCCACGGACTAGCGGGATGTACGAGCAGTACTTC.